The 3 T cell receptor beta chains below come from one sample, sequenced in a study of T cells after yellow fever vaccination. TCRdb fed the 5' RACE reads into MiXCR, producing one record per CDR3 protein. The sample has 360,000 or so distinct CDR3 sequences; roughly 10% are singletons. Sample: PBMCs, taken on the day of the first yellow fever vaccination. These receptors were obtained from a man between 18 and 35 years old who received the YFV17D yellow fever vaccine.

V and J are TRBV25-1 and TRBJ1-4; 11 bases are a match to TRBD1. CDR3 length: 17 residues. In germline, CDR1 is MGHDK, CDR2 SYGVNS. V lost 8 bases, J lost 1 base, and 9 bases stayed unmatched. The CDR3 region has the DNA TGTGCCAGCTCAGGACAGGGGGCTTATTTAACTAATGAAAAACTGTTTTTT. Its translation: CASSGQGAYLTNEKLFF.

The chain links TRBV18 to TRBJ2-3, with 9 positions matching TRBD1. Germline values: CDR1 KGHSH, CDR2 LQKENI. CDR3 length: 16 amino acids. V dropped 6 bases and J dropped 1; count of bases not matched to a gene: 8. The CDR3, as DNA: TGTGCCAGCTCGCTCATTCGACAGGGGGGCACAGATACGCAGTATTTT. Its translation: CASSLIRQGGTDTQYF.

V gene TRBV18 combines with J gene TRBJ1-6; a possible D gene is TRBD1 (6 bases). This CDR3 has 14 amino acids. Germline CDR1 is KGHSH and CDR2 is LQKENI. V was pared by 5 bases and J by 5 bases, with 10 bases between. CDR3 DNA sequence: TGTGCCAGCTCAGGGCGGACAGATAATTCACCCCTCCACTTT. Translated: CASSGRTDNSPLHF.